These 26 T cell receptor beta chains were sequenced from one sample in a study of blood T cell repertoires in COVID-19. Using immunoSEQ multiplex PCR, the repertoire was profiled, and TCRdb retains in-frame clones only, with some absent. The data hold about 340,000 clones, with more than 70% observed a single time. The sample consisted of peripheral blood. These receptors all come from a man aged 25 to 40 with active or convalescent COVID-19.

CDR3 sequence: CASSLGGTYNEQFF. CDR3 DNA: TGTGCCAGCTCTCTCGGCGGGACCTACAATGAGCAGTTCTTC. V usage is TRBV27 and J usage is TRBJ2-1; D is possibly TRBD2 (6 bases). The CDR3 is made up of 14 amino acids. The germline gives CDR1 MNHEY, CDR2 SMNVEV (reference sequence). Deletions cut 8 bases from V and 2 bases from J, with 13 bases between.

The chain carries TRBV6-5 and TRBJ1-4; 11 nucleotides agree with TRBD1. CDR3 length: 13 residues. Trimming took 6 bases from V and 7 from J; bases not matched to a gene: 1. CDR1 MNHEY and CDR2 SVGAGI come from the germline V gene. CDR3 sequence: CASRGTGGEKLFF. The CDR3 DNA reads as TGTGCCAGCAGAGGGACAGGGGGTGAAAAACTGTTTTTT.

This chain connects TRBV2 to TRBJ1-3; D remains unclear. CDR1 is SNHLY and CDR2 is FYNNEI in the germline V gene. The V and J ends lost 6 bases and 2 bases respectively, with 20 bases between them. The CDR3 loop spans 17 amino acids. This CDR3 is CASRRGPLTLPGNTIYF. CDR3 in DNA: TGTGCCAGCAGAAGAGGTCCCCTTACCCTGCCTGGAAACACCATATATTTT. Complete variable domain (other parts from reference TRBV2 and TRBJ1-3): EPEVTQTPSHQVTQMGQEVILRCVPISNHLYFYWYRQILGQKVEFLVSFYNNEISEKSEIFDDQFSVERPDGSNFTLKIRSTKLEDSAMYFCASRRGPLTLPGNTIYFGEGSWLTVV.

The table lists this clone with many counts. V usage is TRBV11-3 and J usage is TRBJ1-1, with 7 positions matching TRBD1. CDR1 is SGHNT and CDR2 is YENEEA in the germline V gene. V lost 5 bases, J lost 1 base, and 7 bases stayed unmatched. This CDR3 has 15 residues. The CDR3 is CASSPEQGKNTEAFF. CDR3 sequence (DNA): TGTGCCAGCAGCCCAGAACAGGGGAAGAACACTGAAGCTTTCTTT.

V is TRBV5-1 and J is TRBJ2-1; 7 bases fit TRBD1. Germline-derived CDR1 and CDR2 are SGHRS and YFSETQ. J lost 0 bases, V lost 0 bases, and 3 bases had no gene match. CDR3 size: 16 residues. CDR3 sequence reads: CASSLGQGGSYNEQFF. As DNA, the CDR3 is TGCGCCAGCAGCTTGGGACAGGGTGGCTCCTACAATGAGCAGTTCTTC.

Details on this clone: The same CDR3 also results from other DNA sequences found in this sample. This CDR3 is CASSLGLAGGTGELFF. The CDR3 DNA reads TGTGCCAGCAGCTTAGGGCTAGCCGGCGGCACCGGGGAGCTGTTTTTT. The rearrangement uses TRBV7-3 and TRBJ2-2, with TRBD2 as a possible D gene (5 bases). The CDR3 contains 16 residues. Trimming left V 2 bases short and J 4 bases short, with 14 bases between. Per the germline V gene, CDR1 is SGHTA and CDR2 is FQGTGA.

This clone was counted a single time. The rearrangement uses TRBV3-1 (or the pseudogene TRBV3-2) and TRBJ2-7; D might be TRBD2 (7 bases). This CDR3 has 15 amino acids. V dropped 4 bases and J dropped 2 bases, with 15 bases sitting between them. Germline V gene sequence: CDR1 LGHDT, CDR2 YNNKEL (reference sequence). The CDR3 spells CASSPSGGRPYEQYF. The CDR3 coding sequence is TGTGCCAGCAGCCCCTCCGGGGGGCGACCCTACGAGCAGTACTTC.

The chain's CDR3 is CASSPRTGGYGYTF. The DNA for the CDR3 is TGTGCCAGCAGCCCTAGGACAGGGGGATATGGCTACACCTTC. The chain combines TRBV4-2 with TRBJ1-2; the match to TRBD1 covers 10 bases. V lost 4 bases to trimming and J lost 5 bases; unmatched junction nucleotides: 4. Germline V gene data show CDR1 as LGHNA and CDR2 as YNFKEQ. This CDR3 is 14 amino acids long.

The chain employs TRBV7-2 and TRBJ2-1; TRBD2 matches 8 bases. Germline V gene data show CDR1 as SGHTA and CDR2 as FQGNSA. The junction had 5 bases not matched to a gene; V was cut back by 2 bases and J by 5 bases. This CDR3 spans 15 amino acids. CDR3 nucleotides: TGTGCCAGCAGCTTATGGACTAGCAGAAACAATGAGCAGTTCTTC. Amino acids: CASSLWTSRNNEQFF.

This clone showed up just once. The chain couples TRBV24-1 to TRBJ1-4; D is unresolved. CDR1 and CDR2 (germline): KGHDR, SFDVKD. The CDR3 runs 15 residues. The V gene lost 4 bases and the J gene lost 8 bases, with 16 bases spanning the gap. CDR3 DNA sequence: TGTGCCACCAGTGAGTCACGTGTGGCGGGAGAAAAACTGTTTTTT. Translating gives CATSESRVAGEKLFF.

The V and J genes are TRBV28 and TRBJ1-3; a possible D gene is TRBD1 (6 bases). The V gene lost 3 bases and the J gene lost 4 bases, with 10 bases spanning the gap. The CDR3 sequence is 14 residues long. The germline CDR1 and CDR2 sequences are MDHEN and SYDVKM. In nucleotides, the CDR3 is TGTGCCAGCAGTTTGGGGACACGAGGAAACACCATATATTTT. This gives the protein CASSLGTRGNTIYF. The full variable domain, completed using reference TRBV28 and TRBJ1-3, is DVKVTQSSRYLVKRTGEKVFLECVQDMDHENMFWYRQDPGLGLRLIYFSYDVKMKEKGDIPEGYSVSREKKERFSLILESASTNQTSMYLCASSLGTRGNTIYFGEGSWLTVV.

This clone was counted between two and nine times. This chain uses TRBV6-2 or TRBV6-3 with TRBJ2-2, with 10 bases that match TRBD2. CDR3 length: 14 amino acids. The germline CDR1 and CDR2 sequences are MNHEY and SVGEGT. Trimming took 5 bases from V and 4 from J; bases not matched to a gene: 1. CDR3 nucleotide sequence: TGTGCCAGCAGTAGCGGGAGGGCCACCGGGGAGCTGTTTTTT. Translating gives CASSSGRATGELFF.

The sample holds a few counts of this clone. The chain joins TRBV11-3 to TRBJ1-6, with D perhaps TRBD1 (6 bases). V was pared by 5 bases and J by 10 bases, with 15 bases between. Germline V gives CDR1 SGHNT, CDR2 YENEEA. The CDR3 covers 14 residues. The DNA for the CDR3 is TGTGCCAGCAGCCTCCGGGACAAAAGGTCACCCCTCCACTTT. Protein product: CASSLRDKRSPLHF.

This chain connects TRBV6-2 or TRBV6-3 to TRBJ2-4; 8 nucleotides line up with TRBD2. The germline gives CDR1 MNHEY, CDR2 SVGEGT. The CDR3 length is 16 residues. Germline trimming cut 2 bases from V and 6 bases from J; bases unmatched to any gene: 9. The CDR3 nucleotides read TGTGCCAGCAGTTACCAGCGGGAGAGGAGGGGAAACATTCAGTACTTC. Residues: CASSYQRERRGNIQYF.

CDR3 region: CASRAQGNNSPLHF. In DNA form, the CDR3 reads TGTGCCAGCAGGGCACAGGGGAATAATTCACCCCTCCACTTT. The gene calls are TRBV7-9 and TRBJ1-6, with 7 nucleotides matching TRBD1. Trimming removed 6 bases from V and 5 bases from J; junction bases left unmatched: 4. Germline assignment: CDR1 SEHNR and CDR2 FQNEAQ (reference sequence). The CDR3 has 14 residues. Looking up the rest from reference TRBV7-9 and TRBJ1-6 gives the full variable domain: DTGVSQNPRHKITKRGQNVTFRCDPISEHNRLYWYRQTLGQGPEFLTYFQNEAQLEKSRLLSDRFSAERPKGSFSTLEIQRTEQGDSAMYLCASRAQGNNSPLHFGNGTRLTVT.

The chain employs TRBV28 and TRBJ2-7; TRBD1 matches 7 bases. V lost 10 bases, J lost 3 bases, and 9 bases stayed unmatched. The CDR3 loop spans 13 amino acids. Germline V lookup: CDR1 MDHEN, CDR2 SYDVKM. The CDR3 spells CATLTGNRYEQYF. The CDR3 nucleotides read TGTGCCACCCTGACAGGGAATCGCTACGAGCAGTACTTC.

This chain links TRBV6-2 or TRBV6-3 with TRBJ2-4, with a tentative D call TRBD2 (6 bases). V lost 0 bases to trimming and J lost 0 bases, with 15 bases between them. The germline V gene encodes CDR1 MNHEY and CDR2 SVGEGT. This CDR3 is built from 18 residues. In DNA, the CDR3 is TGTGCCAGCAGTTACTCGGGAGGCAGGGAAGAAGCCAAAAACATTCAGTACTTC. It is translated as CASSYSGGREEAKNIQYF.

The CDR3 sequence: CAWSWEGPDTQYF. CDR3 DNA: TGTGCCTGGAGTTGGGAGGGCCCAGATACGCAGTATTTT. The chain links TRBV30 to TRBJ2-3; 7 bases match TRBD2. The CDR3 has 13 residues. CDR1 is GTSNPN and CDR2 is SVGIG in the germline V gene (reference sequence). The J segment lost 4 bases and the V segment lost 2 bases, leaving 3 bases of the junction unmatched.

The rearrangement joins TRBV5-6 to TRBJ2-2; 11 bases are a match to TRBD2. CDR3 size: 18 residues. Trimming cost V 4 bases and J 1 base; bases outside gene matches: 9. The germline V gene has CDR1 SGHDT and CDR2 YYEEEE. The CDR3 sequence: CASSLGLAELWNTGELFF. CDR3 DNA: TGTGCCAGCAGCCTGGGACTAGCGGAGCTATGGAACACCGGGGAGCTGTTTTTT.

This clone was observed a handful of times. The chain employs TRBV5-4 and TRBJ1-6; tentatively, D is TRBD1 (5 bases). The length of the CDR3 is 14 residues. V dropped 4 bases and J dropped 10 bases, with 15 bases sitting between them. In germline, CDR1 is SGHNT, CDR2 YYREEE (reference sequence). The DNA for the CDR3 is TGTGCCAGCAGCCCGGGCAGGGTTGGCTCACCCCTCCACTTT. Residues: CASSPGRVGSPLHF.

The chain recombines TRBV7-9 with TRBJ2-1; 10 bases map to TRBD2. This CDR3 contains 16 residues. V dropped 5 bases and J dropped 4; count of bases not matched to a gene: 8. Germline CDR1 SEHNR, CDR2 FQNEAQ (reference sequence). CDR3 coding DNA: TGTGCCAGCAGCCCCATAGCGGGGGGATCTTACAATGAGCAGTTCTTC. Translated, it gives CASSPIAGGSYNEQFF.

The rearrangement joins TRBV7-8 to TRBJ2-3; 9 bases are a match to TRBD2. CDR3 size: 17 residues. Germline V gives CDR1 SGHVS, CDR2 FQNEAQ. V was clipped by 5 bases and J by 5 bases; unmatched bases: 14. The DNA of the CDR3 is TGTGCCAGCAGCCCGCAGGGCCAGCGGGAGGTGCAAGATACGCAGTATTTT. Translating it yields CASSPQGQREVQDTQYF.

The rearrangement links TRBV29-1 to TRBJ1-2; possible D gene TRBD1, 6 bases. Trimming cost V 7 bases and J 2 bases, with 11 bases left between them. CDR1 is SQVTM and CDR2 is ANQGSEA in the germline V gene. This CDR3 contains 12 residues. This CDR3 is CSAGTPNYGYTF. The CDR3 DNA reads as TGCAGCGCTGGGACACCCAACTATGGCTACACCTTC.

This clone was detected only once. The chain has TRBV6-5 and TRBJ1-5, with D maybe TRBD1 (5 bases). Deletions cut 3 bases from V and 3 bases from J, with 12 bases between. The CDR3 runs to 15 residues. Looked up from germline, CDR1 is MNHEY and CDR2 is SVGAGI. CDR3 in DNA: TGTGCCAGCAGTTATACTAAGGGGCACAATCAGCCCCAGCATTTT. It codes for CASSYTKGHNQPQHF.

This clone has more than one count but fewer than ten. V and J are TRBV6-5 and TRBJ2-7; a possible D gene is TRBD2 (6 bases). V was pared by 6 bases and J by 2 bases, with 17 bases between. The CDR3 is 15 amino acids. Germline assignment: CDR1 MNHEY and CDR2 SVGAGI. For the CDR3, the DNA is TGTGCCAGCAGCTCCGTCCCGGGAGTTGCCTACGAGCAGTACTTC. This gives the protein CASSSVPGVAYEQYF.

The chain carries TRBV9 and TRBJ1-2; tentative D call: TRBD1 (6 bases). V was trimmed by 4 bases and J by 0 bases, leaving 16 bases between them. This CDR3 has 16 amino acids. Germline V gene data show CDR1 as SGDLS and CDR2 as YYNGEE. CDR3 residues: CASSPHLDRTNYGYTF. CDR3 DNA: TGTGCCAGCAGCCCCCACCTTGACAGGACTAACTATGGCTACACCTTC.